This TCR beta chain comes out of a study of blood T cell repertoires in COVID-19. In Cohort 3, a recovered donor had either two negative PCRs, clearance, or symptom resolution. TCRdb's table, derived via immunoSEQ multiplex PCR, lists solely in-frame clones and lacks some. This table holds hundreds of thousands of clones, nearly 90% found once. The CDR3 loop spans 17 amino acids. V shed 5 bases and J shed 3 bases, with 23 bases lying between them. Per the germline V gene, CDR1 is SGHAT and CDR2 is FQNNGV. This receptor was identified in a woman in her twenties or thirties who had recovered from COVID-19. The sequenced sample was PBMCs or T cells enriched from blood (not recorded which). This rearrangement joins TRBV11-2 to TRBJ2-7, with a possible D match to TRBD2 (6 bases). The CDR3 coding sequence is TGTGCCAGCAGCCTCGGGGGAGCCTGGGGTACCTACTACGAGCAGTACTTC. Translated: CASSLGGAWGTYYEQYF.